This T cell receptor (beta chain) was recovered during a study of T cells in Graves' hyperthyroidism and ophthalmopathy (dated by TCRdb to about 2019). Study-wide context: Peripheral blood samples were taken at initial diagnosis, before any treatment was given. According to the paper, TCR Vbeta CDR3 sequencing was carried out on approximately 140 peripheral blood samples, which came from over 40 ophthalmopathy, around 74 hyperthyroidism and approximately 17 progressor patients. Prospective prediction of ophthalmopathy was tested in an independent validation cohort of approximately 19 hyperthyroidism patients and 17 patients who later progressed to ophthalmopathy. To identify distinguishing TCR V-J signatures, a discovery cohort of about 100 patients was used, comprising roughly 45 with Graves' ophthalmopathy and 55 to 65 with stable Graves' hyperthyroidism. The study also compared thyroid tissue and blood T-cell repertoires from roughly six Graves' hyperthyroidism patients. The 100 or so discovery patients were randomly split 7:3 into training and test sets. Once sampling was done, hyperthyroidism patients were given methimazole at a starting dose of 30 mg daily, whereas ophthalmopathy patients were given high-dose intravenous methylprednisolone. Study-wide conclusions, independent of this receptor: During validation, the model predicted progression to ophthalmopathy a median of approximately six months ahead of onset, with almost 71% sensitivity and under 85% specificity. Ophthalmopathy was separated from stable hyperthyroidism by a 13 V-J signature model, with around 88% sensitivity and approximately 81% specificity obtained in cross-validation and 80%/75% obtained in testing. No statistical method was used to set the sample size in advance, and investigators knew the group allocation. Most expanded thyroid clonotypes (frequency above 0.001) were also detected in blood, suggesting blood repertoires may reflect thyroid immune responses.

In the ophthalmopathy patients, disease was moderately to severely active, with a Clinical Activity Score of 3 or more, a NOSPECS grade of 4 or more, and a duration of less than 3 months. Patients with uncontrolled infections, other autoimmune diseases, pregnancy or lactation were excluded. Diagnoses relied on clinical symptoms, serum thyroxine and TRAb, thyroid ultrasound and orbital computed tomography. Ficoll-Paque density gradient centrifugation was used to isolate PBMCs from approximately 10 ml of fresh peripheral blood. Total RNA was extracted using Trizol reagent, and RNA quality was assessed on an Agilent 2100 Bioanalyzer. Via the germline V gene, CDR1 is SGHRS and CDR2 YFSETQ. Including cysteine and phenylalanine, the CDR3 has 17 amino acids. Solely the CDR3 DNA is kept, with 51 bases framed from the first base. V loses 3 bases of germline sequence and J loses 0 bases, and the interval between the two ends is 17 bases.

TCR beta CDR3 regions were amplified from RNA transcripts. The TCR CDR3 was subjected to a first round of RT-PCR using the HTBI primer set and the Qiagen OneStep RT-PCR kit. Libraries were constructed in a second round of multiplex PCR, after which size selection and purification were carried out. The libraries were sequenced on an Illumina HiSeq2000 using paired-end 100 bp reads. On the authors' methods: SOAPnuke was used to process the raw data, throwing out any read that contained adapters or uncalled bases, had a mean Phred below 15, or lacked an exact constant-primer or identifier match. COPE v1.2.5 was used to merge high-quality paired reads, and clonotypes were defined as unique nucleotide sequences. MiTCR v1.1 was used to align the clonotypes against IMGT TRBV, TRBD and TRBJ reference segments. Analysis was restricted to V-J combinations with a frequency above 0.0001, which covered about 99% of repertoires. A TCS score was defined as the ratio of F50 (clonal expansion) to E x V (chaos), with BLOSUM62-based TCRdist applied between CDR3 peptides within each V-J. Welch's t-statistics and random forest reduced 514 V-J features to some 14, which were used in a naive Bayes classifier (R e1071). Using fastp at Q25 and MiXCR, TCRdb reprocessed the public reads and kept productive beta chains. Each CDR3 protein gets just one entry, which takes the most common genes and DNA from the rows behind it. The V and J calls and clone size come from TCRdb's table, not from the authors' own analysis. This sample holds fewer than 450,000 distinct CDR3 sequences; about 16% were observed only once. The ten largest clones add up to roughly a fifth of the sample.

In its sample, this clonotype was seen many times. Its cognate antigen has yet to be identified. Base qualities are not provided; no much larger clone lies one nucleotide away. Recombination linked TRBV5-1 to TRBJ2-3; the D call is possibly TRBD1 or TRBD2, each sharing 5 bases. The source of this sequence is a woman between 55 and 75 years old with Graves' ophthalmopathy. The sample consisted of blood. This receptor carries the CDR3 CASSSGTRHLSTDTQYF. The DNA sequence is TGCGCCAGCAGCTCTGGGACCCGACATCTTAGCACAGATACGCAGTATTTT.